These 28 T cell receptor beta chains came from one sample sequenced in a study of blood T cell repertoires in COVID-19. TCRdb's table, derived via immunoSEQ multiplex PCR, lists solely in-frame clones and lacks some. This repertoire shows approximately 69,000 clones, about four fifths found once; its top ten account for 20%. The sequencing sample was made of peripheral blood. These receptors came from a woman between 70 and 85 years old with acute or convalescent COVID-19.

This clone has only one observation. The chain combines TRBV19 with TRBJ1-1, with TRBD1 identical over 10 bases. The germline CDR1 and CDR2 sequences are LNHDA and SQIVND (reference sequence). J was trimmed by 3 bases and V by 7 bases; bases with no gene match: 5. The CDR3 runs to 14 residues. The CDR3 region has the DNA TGTGCCAGTACTGAGGACAGGGGGGACACTGAAGCTTTCTTT. The encoded protein is CASTEDRGDTEAFF.

This chain connects TRBV10-1 to TRBJ2-5; 12 positions match TRBD2. With 0 bases clipped from V and 7 bases from J, the junction kept 6 bases outside the gene matches. Germline-derived CDR1 and CDR2 are WNHNN and SYGVQD (reference sequence). The CDR3 has 16 residues. The CDR3 nucleotides read TGCGCCAGCAGTGAGTCGACTAGCGGGAGTTTTGGGACCCAGTACTTC. Translation gives CASSESTSGSFGTQYF.

V and J are TRBV7-2 and TRBJ1-6; 7 bases fit TRBD1. The germline CDR1 and CDR2 sequences are SGHTA and FQGNSA. The CDR3 has 18 amino acids. J lost 3 bases, V lost 5 bases, and 13 bases had no gene match. The CDR3 sequence is CASSPIWGTDVYNSPLHF. CDR3 bases: TGTGCCAGCAGCCCCATTTGGGGGACAGATGTCTATAATTCACCCCTCCACTTT.

The V and J genes are TRBV3-1 (or the pseudogene TRBV3-2) and TRBJ2-1; 9 positions match TRBD2. The CDR3 has 15 amino acids. Germline assignment: CDR1 LGHDT and CDR2 YNNKEL (reference sequence). Trimming cost V 4 bases and J 6 bases; bases outside gene matches: 7. The CDR3 coding sequence is TGTGCCAGCAGCCTAGGGACTAGCTTGGGCAATGAGCAGTTCTTC. This codes for CASSLGTSLGNEQFF.

This clone has just one count. This chain joins TRBV18 and TRBJ2-3; perhaps TRBD1 as D (6 bases). Germline V gene data show CDR1 as KGHSH and CDR2 as LQKENI. V was trimmed by 2 bases and J by 4 bases, leaving 13 bases between them. The CDR3 totals 15 residues. The CDR3 here is CASSPGNREADTQYF. In DNA, the CDR3 is TGTGCCAGCTCACCAGGGAACAGGGAAGCAGATACGCAGTATTTT.

This rearrangement joins TRBV5-1 to TRBJ2-7; D ambiguous. The germline CDR1 and CDR2 sequences are SGHRS and YFSETQ. The CDR3 loop spans 13 amino acids. V lost 1 base and J lost 7, with 12 bases in between. CDR3 in amino acids: CASSLLPYQEQYF. The CDR3 region has the DNA TGCGCCAGCAGCTTGCTTCCCTACCAAGAGCAGTACTTC.

The chain couples TRBV7-9 to TRBJ2-1; 10 positions match TRBD1. The CDR3 consists of 15 residues. Germline CDR1 SEHNR, CDR2 FQNEAQ (reference sequence). J lost 4 bases, V lost 1 base, and 1 base had no gene match. The CDR3 bases are TGTGCCAGCAGCTTAGTGGGACAGGGGTACAATGAGCAGTTCTTC. As protein: CASSLVGQGYNEQFF. Full variable domain (remainder filled in from reference TRBV7-9 and TRBJ2-1): DTGVSQNPRHKITKRGQNVTFRCDPISEHNRLYWYRQTLGQGPEFLTYFQNEAQLEKSRLLSDRFSAERPKGSFSTLEIQRTEQGDSAMYLCASSLVGQGYNEQFFGPGTRLTVL.

The chain carries TRBV7-9 and TRBJ2-3, with 7 bases lining up with TRBD1. With V trimmed by 4 bases and J by 3 bases, 10 bases remained unmatched. The germline CDR1 and CDR2 sequences are SEHNR and FQNEAQ (reference sequence). This CDR3 is built from 16 residues. CDR3 sequence: CASSSRGRGTTDTQYF. The CDR3 DNA reads as TGTGCCAGCAGCTCCCGGGGCAGGGGGACGACAGATACGCAGTATTTT. The complete variable domain, with remaining parts taken from reference TRBV7-9 and TRBJ2-3, reads DTGVSQNPRHKITKRGQNVTFRCDPISEHNRLYWYRQTLGQGPEFLTYFQNEAQLEKSRLLSDRFSAERPKGSFSTLEIQRTEQGDSAMYLCASSSRGRGTTDTQYFGPGTRLTVL.

This clone was detected once. The chain is built from TRBV19 and TRBJ2-4; TRBD1 aligns across 9 bases. CDR1 and CDR2 from the germline V gene are LNHDA and SQIVND (reference sequence). This CDR3 is built from 19 residues. J was trimmed by 1 base and V by 10 bases; bases with no gene match: 20. The DNA for the CDR3 is TGTGCCACAGGGGACCCCGGACAGGGGTCCCCTATGGCCAAAAACATTCAGTACTTC. This sequence encodes CATGDPGQGSPMAKNIQYF.

CDR3 sequence (DNA): TGTGCCAGCAGGACTAGCGGGAGGGTTTCGACGTTCTTC. Its translation is CASRTSGRVSTFF. The chain employs TRBV28 and TRBJ2-1; 14 nucleotides agree with TRBD2. Germline V gives CDR1 MDHEN, CDR2 SYDVKM. The CDR3 extends over 13 amino acids. The trim removed 6 bases at V and 15 bases at J, leaving 7 bases unmatched.

The chain carries TRBV19 and TRBJ1-1, with 7 bases aligning to TRBD1. Germline lookup yields CDR1 LNHDA and CDR2 SQIVND (reference sequence). Trimming cost V 7 bases and J 3 bases; bases outside gene matches: 5. The CDR3 sequence is 13 residues long. CDR3 coding DNA: TGTGCCAGTAAAAGGGGGCCGTACACTGAAGCTTTCTTT. Its protein product is CASKRGPYTEAFF.

This chain uses TRBV11-3 with TRBJ1-1; 10 bases map to TRBD1. Per germline, CDR1 SGHNT and CDR2 YENEEA. Unmatched junction bases numbered 6, after V lost 6 bases and J lost 2 bases. The CDR3 spans 15 residues. CDR3 amino acids: CASSSRDRGNTEAFF. In nucleotides, the CDR3 is TGTGCCAGCAGTTCCCGGGACAGGGGTAACACTGAAGCTTTCTTT.

This sequence joins TRBV27 and TRBJ2-5, with 8 nucleotides matching TRBD1. This CDR3 region has 14 residues. After removal of 5 bases from V and 1 base from J, the junction contained 3 bases not matched to a gene. Per the germline V gene, CDR1 is MNHEY and CDR2 is SMNVEV (reference sequence). The CDR3 spells CASSVGTGQETQYF. The CDR3, as DNA: TGTGCCAGCAGTGTCGGGACAGGCCAAGAGACCCAGTACTTC.

The chain couples TRBV28 to TRBJ1-1; 7 bases are a match to TRBD1. Germline CDR1 MDHEN, CDR2 SYDVKM. Trimming cost V 3 bases and J 2 bases; bases outside gene matches: 3. The CDR3 has 14 residues. The CDR3 bases are TGTGCCAGCAGTTTGGTAGGGGGCAACACTGAAGCTTTCTTT. Its protein product is CASSLVGGNTEAFF.

CDR3 sequence: CASSPQRAGGGYTF. In DNA, the CDR3 is TGTGCCAGCAGCCCCCAGAGGGCAGGAGGTGGCTACACCTTC. The rearrangement joins TRBV7-2 to TRBJ1-2; D is uncertain. Trimming stripped 5 bases from V and 7 bases from J, with 17 bases between. The CDR3 is 14 amino acids. Germline-derived CDR1 and CDR2 are SGHTA and FQGNSA.

The rearrangement uses TRBV11-3 and TRBJ2-5, with D hard to call. CDR3 size: 16 residues. Germline CDR1 is SGHNT and CDR2 is YENEEA. V was clipped by 1 base and J by 2 bases, with 14 bases between them. CDR3 coding DNA: TGTGCCAGCAGCTTAGTAATATTGGGCAAGCAAGAGACCCAGTACTTC. Translation: CASSLVILGKQETQYF.

The chain is built from TRBV5-6 and TRBJ2-7; 9 bases map to TRBD2. Germline V gives CDR1 SGHDT, CDR2 YYEEEE. The CDR3 length is 16 residues. The ends lost 4 bases at V and 0 bases at J; junction bases unmatched: 8. CDR3 sequence (DNA): TGTGCCAGCAGCCGGGGGCTAGCGGGGTTCTCCTACGAGCAGTACTTC. Translation: CASSRGLAGFSYEQYF.

V gene TRBV28 combines with J gene TRBJ1-4, with D uncertain. Germline assignment: CDR1 MDHEN and CDR2 SYDVKM. The germline V and J ends were trimmed by 0 bases and 6 bases, with 17 bases remaining between them. The CDR3 consists of 17 residues. The CDR3 sequence: CASSLWLGRGRDEKLFF. The CDR3 region has the DNA TGTGCCAGCAGTTTATGGCTCGGGAGAGGGAGGGATGAAAAACTGTTTTTT.

This clone is a singleton in its sample. The J gene is TRBJ1-5, the V gene TRBV28, with D hard to call. Trimming stripped 2 bases from V and 4 bases from J, with 3 bases between. Looked up from germline, CDR1 is MDHEN and CDR2 is SYDVKM. The CDR3 has 12 residues. Here the CDR3 reads CASSLLNQPQHF. The DNA for the CDR3 is TGTGCCAGCAGTTTACTGAATCAGCCCCAGCATTTT.

The chain employs TRBV6-5 and TRBJ1-1; D perhaps matches TRBD1 (6 bases). The CDR3 loop spans 15 amino acids. Germline loops: CDR1 MNHEY, CDR2 SVGAGI. V was trimmed by 11 bases and J by 1 base, leaving 20 bases between them. DNA of the CDR3: TGTGCCTCACGGGATGGGGGCGCAAAGAACACTGAAGCTTTCTTT. Translated: CASRDGGAKNTEAFF.

The J gene is TRBJ1-2, the V gene TRBV11-2; perhaps TRBD1 as D (6 bases). V lost 5 bases, J lost 8 bases, and 18 bases lay in between. This CDR3 spans 14 amino acids. Germline assignment: CDR1 SGHAT and CDR2 FQNNGV. CDR3 sequence (DNA): TGTGCCAGCAGCCCGCGACAGGACCCTAGCGGCTACACCTTC. This sequence encodes CASSPRQDPSGYTF.

The chain uses TRBV2 and TRBJ1-3, with D perhaps TRBD1 (5 bases). V lost 4 bases to trimming and J lost 7 bases, with 8 bases between them. Per germline, CDR1 SNHLY and CDR2 FYNNEI. This CDR3 is 12 amino acids long. The CDR3 bases are TGTGCCAGCAGTGTTGGGGGGAACACCATATATTTT. Translated, it gives CASSVGGNTIYF.

The sample holds a few counts of this clone. The chain uses TRBV15 and TRBJ1-1; 7 nucleotides agree with TRBD1. CDR1 and CDR2 (germline): LNHNV, YYDKDF (reference sequence). V lost 5 bases, J lost 10 bases, and 13 bases stayed unmatched. The CDR3 length is 14 residues. The CDR3 loop is CATSRGGRGPLAFF. As DNA, the CDR3 is TGTGCCACCAGCCGGGGGGGTAGGGGGCCCTTAGCTTTCTTT.

This clone was detected once. This chain uses TRBV7-9 with TRBJ2-7; possible D gene TRBD1, 5 bases. Trimming stripped 5 bases from V and 0 bases from J, with 5 bases between. The CDR3 is 12 amino acids. Germline V gene sequence: CDR1 SEHNR, CDR2 FQNEAQ (reference sequence). The CDR3 spells CASSDSSYEQYF. The CDR3, as DNA: TGTGCCAGCAGCGACAGCTCCTACGAGCAGTACTTC.

This chain joins TRBV28 and TRBJ1-5; D ambiguous. Germline assignment: CDR1 MDHEN and CDR2 SYDVKM. V lost 5 bases, J lost 9 bases, and 11 bases lay in between. The CDR3 contains 12 residues. The CDR3 protein is CASSLPTSPQHF. Here the CDR3 DNA reads TGTGCCAGCAGTCTTCCTACTTCGCCCCAGCATTTT.

V is TRBV5-1 and J is TRBJ2-7; 10 bases match TRBD2. The V segment lost 2 bases and the J segment 3 bases; nucleotides outside the gene matches: 5. Germline V CDR1 and CDR2: SGHRS, YFSETQ. This CDR3 comprises 15 residues. The CDR3 nucleotides read TGCGCCAGCAGCTTAGGACTAGCGGTACTCTACGAGCAGTACTTC. This encodes CASSLGLAVLYEQYF.

The genes are TRBV4-1 and TRBJ2-5; D possibly corresponds to TRBD2 (7 bases). The CDR3 totals 17 residues. V lost 1 base to trimming and J lost 5 bases, with 20 bases between them. In germline, CDR1 is MGHRA, CDR2 YSYEKL. The CDR3 sequence: CASSQGSGGAGWETQYF. The CDR3 DNA is TGCGCCAGCAGCCAAGGGTCGGGGGGCGCGGGTTGGGAGACCCAGTACTTC.

The chain links TRBV12-3 or TRBV12-4 to TRBJ1-1; 7 positions match TRBD1. With V trimmed by 3 bases and J by 6 bases, 1 base remained unmatched. The CDR3 loop spans 12 amino acids. This chain's CDR3 is CASSFDRAEAFF. The CDR3 region has the DNA TGTGCCAGCAGTTTTGACAGGGCTGAAGCTTTCTTT.